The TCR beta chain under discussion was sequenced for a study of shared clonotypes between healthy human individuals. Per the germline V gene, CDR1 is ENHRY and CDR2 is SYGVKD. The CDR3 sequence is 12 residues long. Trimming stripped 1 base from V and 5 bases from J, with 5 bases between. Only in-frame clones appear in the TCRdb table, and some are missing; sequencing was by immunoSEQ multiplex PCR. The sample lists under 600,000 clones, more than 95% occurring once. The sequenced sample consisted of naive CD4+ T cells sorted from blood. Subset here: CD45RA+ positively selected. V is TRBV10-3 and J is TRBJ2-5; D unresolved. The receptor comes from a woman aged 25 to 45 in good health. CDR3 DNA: TGTGCCATCAGTGAGTTGGGGGAGACCCAGTACTTC. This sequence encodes CAISELGETQYF.